These T cell receptor beta chains were read from a single sample in a study of cytomegalovirus exposure and HLA in healthy donors. Method: immunoSEQ multiplex PCR; TCRdb's copy keeps in-frame clones and lacks some. The table has about 38,000 clones, roughly 90% seen once. Input material: PBMCs. Receptor source: a woman aged 40 to 49 in good health and CMV-seropositive. The conserved cysteine and the conserved F or W are not part of the CDR3 here. A D gene is named only where the DNA matches it firmly. Only part of the rows carry a size: once, few, many, or a class if the clone is expanded.

V gene,CDR3 length,clone size,D gene,J gene,CDR3 protein
TRBV6-5,12,-,TRBD1,TRBJ2-5,ASSPRQGVRTQY
TRBV7-9,14,-,-,TRBJ1-1,SSSLVGSGGNTEAF
TRBV10-1,12,-,TRBD1,TRBJ1-1,ASSSGTESTEAF
TRBV6-1,14,-,TRBD2,TRBJ2-4,ASSGLAGGSGNIQY
TRBV19,12,-,TRBD1,TRBJ2-5,ASSMRGQQETQY
TRBV7-9,11,once,-,TRBJ1-2,ATPGTTNYGYT
TRBV11-2,15,-,-,TRBJ2-5,ASSLSPRRLEAETQY
TRBV7-2,11,-,TRBD1,TRBJ1-1,ASSRDRNTEAF
TRBV5-1,14,-,TRBD1,TRBJ2-2,ASRSGQGAVTGELF
TRBV6-1,14,-,-,TRBJ2-2,ASSEYGQGYTGELF
TRBV7-9,13,-,TRBD2,TRBJ2-3,ASSPTSGLTDTQY
TRBV5-8,13,-,TRBD1,TRBJ1-4,ASSPIAGGSEKLF
TRBV29-1,11,-,TRBD1,TRBJ2-7,SVRNRGIYEQY
TRBV6-5,14,-,-,TRBJ1-2,ASSYSWGYSAGGYT
TRBV30,12,-,-,TRBJ2-7,AWRIVGSSYEQY
TRBV5-1,12,few,-,TRBJ1-4,ASSTGGPDEKLF
TRBV5-5,12,-,-,TRBJ1-5,ASSLSYSNQPQH
TRBV27,12,-,-,TRBJ1-2,ASSFSGENYGYT
TRBV4-3,14,-,TRBD2,TRBJ2-5,ASSLGTSGGMKTQY
TRBV28,10,-,-,TRBJ1-1,ASTSIGTEAF
TRBV23-1,13,-,TRBD1,TRBJ1-4,ASSFHRGQQEKLF
TRBV27,10,once,-,TRBJ2-7,ASSPTRHEQY
TRBV2,13,-,-,TRBJ2-1,ASSEQGMAYNEQF
TRBV29-1,10,-,-,TRBJ1-3,SVETGWSTIY
TRBV5-4,16,few,-,TRBJ2-7,ASSQDLSGGLLADEQY
TRBV29-1,9,-,TRBD2,TRBJ2-5,SVGREETQY
TRBV5-6,11,-,-,TRBJ2-7,ASSLVGYYEQY
TRBV18,14,-,-,TRBJ2-1,ASSFSSDYTYNEQF
TRBV2,14,-,TRBD2,TRBJ2-2,ASSVGTSGYTGELF
TRBV18,13,-,-,TRBJ1-3,ASSPGRTPGNTIY
TRBV15,11,-,-,TRBJ2-1,ATRSTGYNEQF
TRBV6-4,14,-,-,TRBJ2-1,ASSDSKVATYNEQF
TRBV10-3,13,-,-,TRBJ1-3,AISESVTSGNTIY
TRBV7-2,14,-,TRBD2,TRBJ2-5,ASSLRRLAGVETQY
TRBV28,13,-,-,TRBJ1-6,ASSLSVGRNSPLH
TRBV10-2,13,once,TRBD1,TRBJ1-3,ASSEQGAPGNTIY
TRBV5-1,13,-,TRBD2,TRBJ2-1,ASSLVTGGPYEQF
TRBV5-6,15,-,-,TRBJ1-5,ASSRYPGSGGSQPQH
TRBV11-2,14,once,TRBD1,TRBJ2-7,ASRLGQGTSSYEQY
TRBV7-9,11,-,-,TRBJ1-1,ASSRQENTEAF
TRBV7-6,12,-,TRBD1,TRBJ2-7,ASSFGTGDCEQY
TRBV7-9,14,-,-,TRBJ1-2,ASSLSETRPNYGYT
TRBV4-3,13,few,-,TRBJ1-1,ASSQVDSLNTEAF
TRBV6-1,14,-,-,TRBJ1-3,ASSGYRTNSGNTIY
TRBV7-6,11,-,-,TRBJ2-5,ASSFSFQETQY
TRBV2,14,-,TRBD2,TRBJ2-5,ASSRSPSGGGETQY
TRBV7-6,13,few,-,TRBJ2-2,ASSPTGVNTGELF
TRBV7-2,15,-,TRBD2,TRBJ2-3,ASSLTSGPLAADTQY
TRBV4-1,10,-,-,TRBJ2-1,ASSQRFNEQF
TRBV13,11,-,-,TRBJ1-2,ASSSSGISGYT
TRBV18,15,-,TRBD1,TRBJ2-3,ASSRVLGQGDTDTQY
TRBV11-3,12,-,-,TRBJ2-4,ASSRAEAKNIQY
TRBV9,12,-,-,TRBJ2-5,ASSVKPGQETQY
TRBV6-5,13,-,TRBD2,TRBJ2-5,ASSPSGGVLETQY
TRBV10-3,10,-,-,TRBJ2-5,AIRGGQETQY
TRBV4-1,14,-,-,TRBJ2-3,ASSQIRIQGADTQY
TRBV28,13,-,-,TRBJ2-2,ASLSGGTGTGELF
TRBV6-6,11,-,TRBD1,TRBJ1-1,ATDFGQVAEAF
TRBV6-4,13,-,TRBD1,TRBJ2-1,ASSARDRDYNEQF
TRBV5-1,12,-,TRBD1,TRBJ1-6,ASSLGRGNSPLH